Described below is a single T cell receptor beta chain sequence and its context. Its target is unknown. These data belong to a study of T cells expressing NK-cell markers. Findings and limits, study-wide: Whether the expanded NKG2C+ T cell clones recognized HCMV remained unclear. The CD3+CD56-NKG2C+ fraction of a handful of donors was likewise dominated by these clonotypes. Dominant NKG2C+ clonotypes made up roughly 1.0-7.0% of CD8+ T cells in roughly 6 donors.

The germline V gene encodes CDR1 LGHDT and CDR2 YNNKEL (reference sequence). CDR3 size: 13 residues. The authors generated TCR beta cDNA through 5'RACE template switching with UMIs. From the 5' RACE reads, TCRdb lists one entry per CDR3 protein and no DNA. Found here are a few hundred thousand distinct CDR3 sequences; the top ten clones hold around 5%. This clonotype originated in a man aged 18-69 years in good health. Specimen: blood T cells: a sorted CD56 or NKG2C T cell subset, CD4+ or CD8+ T cells, or bulk PBMC T cells (not recorded which). The chain couples TRBV3-1 to TRBJ1-6. The CDR3 here is CATQTGFNSPLHF.